This TCR beta chain was sequenced during a study of blood T cell repertoires in COVID-19. The CDR3 contains 15 residues. Germline V gene data show CDR1 as GTSNPN and CDR2 as SVGIG (reference sequence). V was cut by 0 bases and J by 5 bases, with 14 bases left in between. Sequenced by immunoSEQ multiplex PCR; TCRdb stores in-frame clones only, minus some. The table shows some 190,000 clones, with roughly three quarters occurring only once. Sequencing was performed on PBMCs or T cells enriched from blood (not recorded which). The receptor comes from a man in his fifties or sixties who had been exposed to COVID-19. The chain links TRBV30 to TRBJ2-1; weak D call: TRBD2 (5 bases). The CDR3 here is CAWSVAGPRDNEQFF. Written as DNA, the CDR3 is TGTGCCTGGAGTGTGGCAGGCCCGAGGGACAATGAGCAGTTCTTC.